A selection of T cell receptor beta chains follows, all from one sample in a study of blood T cell repertoires in COVID-19. The method was immunoSEQ multiplex PCR; TCRdb's version includes in-frame clones alone and lacks a portion of them. The sample lists under 300,000 clones; approximately 91% were seen once. The sequenced sample was peripheral blood. These receptors all stem from a woman in her 40s who had recovered from COVID-19. The CDR3 runs from the conserved cysteine through the conserved F or W. Fields, in order: D gene, J gene, clone size, V gene, CDR3 DNA, CDR3 protein. D genes are given only for firm matches. Clone size appears in some rows only: once, few, many, or a class for an expanded clone.

TRBD1 | TRBJ2-2 | once | TRBV18 | TGTGCCAGCTCACCCGACAGGGTCCTTGTCACCGGGGAGCTGTTTTTT | CASSPDRVLVTGELFF
TRBD1 | TRBJ1-6 | NA | TRBV30 | TGTGCCTGCAAGGACAGGGCCATCATTTCACCCCTCCACTTT | CACKDRAIISPLHF
TRBD1 | TRBJ2-7 | few | TRBV30 | TGTGCCTGGAGGCCACAGGGGGCTGCTTCCTACGAGCAGTACTTC | CAWRPQGAASYEQYF
NA | TRBJ1-5 | NA | TRBV18 | TGTGCCAGCTCACCACAGGGAGGCAATCAGCCCCAGCATTTT | CASSPQGGNQPQHF
NA | TRBJ1-2 | NA | TRBV7-2 | TGTGCCAGCAGTCTAGAGGGTACCTATGGCTACACCTTC | CASSLEGTYGYTF
TRBD1 | TRBJ2-5 | NA | TRBV7-8 | TGTGCCACCCCGTCGGGGACAGGGGGCGAGACCCAGTACTTC | CATPSGTGGETQYF
NA | TRBJ2-2 | NA | TRBV6-5 | TGTGCCAGCAGTTACTCGACGGGGGAGGTGACCGGGGAGCTGTTTTTT | CASSYSTGEVTGELFF
TRBD1 | TRBJ2-7 | NA | TRBV5-4 | TGTGCCAGCAGCTTGAGAAACAGGGGCAGAGGAGAGCAGTACTTC | CASSLRNRGRGEQYF
TRBD1 | TRBJ1-3 | NA | TRBV7-9 | TGTGCCAGCAGCTTCCCCGGGACAGGGCCCTACTCTGGAAACACCATATATTTT | CASSFPGTGPYSGNTIYF
NA | TRBJ1-4 | NA | TRBV3-1/TRBV3-2 | TGTGCCAGCAGCCAAGAGGGCAGGTCTGGAGAAAAACTGTTTTTT | CASSQEGRSGEKLFF
TRBD1 | TRBJ1-4 | NA | TRBV19 | TGTGCCAGTAGAAGACAGGGAACTAATGAAAAACTGTTTTTT | CASRRQGTNEKLFF
NA | TRBJ2-1 | NA | TRBV11-3 | TGTGCCAGCACCCCGGGGCAGGGGCGCTCCTACAATGAGCAGTTCTTC | CASTPGQGRSYNEQFF
TRBD1 | TRBJ2-2 | NA | TRBV29-1 | TGCAGCGTTGCGGACAGGGTAAACGCCGGGGAGCTGTTTTTT | CSVADRVNAGELFF
NA | TRBJ1-2 | NA | TRBV19 | TGTGCCAGTAGTATTCAGGGGAGCATCTATGGCTACACCTTC | CASSIQGSIYGYTF
TRBD2 | TRBJ2-7 | NA | TRBV6-6 | TGTGCCAGCAGTTACTCGGACGGGAGGAACGAGCAGTACTTC | CASSYSDGRNEQYF
NA | TRBJ1-6 | NA | TRBV21-1 | TGTGCCAGCAGCAAAGAGGGACAGGGTTGTAATTCACCCCTCCACTTT | CASSKEGQGCNSPLHF
NA | TRBJ2-5 | NA | TRBV29-1 | TGCAGCGCCCTGTACTTAGAAGAGACCCAGTACTTC | CSALYLEETQYF
TRBD2 | TRBJ2-1 | NA | TRBV2 | TGTGCCAGCAGTGCGACTAGCGGTTCCTACAATGAGCAGTTCTTC | CASSATSGSYNEQFF
NA | TRBJ1-4 | NA | TRBV28 | TGTGCCAGCAGTTTCCAGGGAGGTAATGAAAAACTGTTTTTT | CASSFQGGNEKLFF
NA | TRBJ1-6 | NA | TRBV7-8 | TGTGCCAGCAGCCCAGCTCAGGGGAGCTCCTATAATTCACCCCTCCACTTT | CASSPAQGSSYNSPLHF
TRBD2 | TRBJ2-1 | once | TRBV19 | TGTGCCAGTAGTATAGATCTGGGACTAGGGGTAAACAATGAGCAGTTCTTC | CASSIDLGLGVNNEQFF
NA | TRBJ1-5 | NA | TRBV3-1/TRBV3-2 | TGTGCCAGCAGCCTGACAGGCCAGCGGCAGCCCCAGCATTTT | CASSLTGQRQPQHF
NA | TRBJ2-2 | NA | TRBV6-1 | TGTGCCAGCAGTGAAGCGCGGAGATTTAACACCGGGGAGCTGTTTTTT | CASSEARRFNTGELFF
TRBD2 | TRBJ2-1 | NA | TRBV3-1/TRBV3-2 | TGTGCCAGCAGCCCGCCAGGTAGACTAGCGGACTACAATGAGCAGTTCTTC | CASSPPGRLADYNEQFF
NA | TRBJ2-1 | NA | TRBV21-1 | TGTGCCAGCAGCACCAAGGGGCTCGGACAGGGCGTCGATGAGCAGTTCTTC | CASSTKGLGQGVDEQFF
TRBD1 | TRBJ2-7 | NA | TRBV27 | TGTGCCAGCAGTTTAAGGGTTACAGGGGCGAGGGAGCAGTACTTC | CASSLRVTGAREQYF
NA | TRBJ2-7 | NA | TRBV11-3 | TGTGCCAGCAGCTTATATCCCTCCGAGCAGTACTTC | CASSLYPSEQYF
NA | TRBJ2-1 | NA | TRBV13 | TGTGCCAGCAGCTATCGGCGGAGCTCCTACAATGAGCAGTTCTTC | CASSYRRSSYNEQFF
NA | TRBJ1-2 | once | TRBV2 | TGTGCCAGCAGTGAAGGGGGCCATGGCTACACCTTC | CASSEGGHGYTF
TRBD1 | TRBJ1-5 | NA | TRBV6-4 | TGTGCCAGCAGTGCCGAGACAGGGGGACAGCCCCAGCATTTT | CASSAETGGQPQHF
TRBD1 | TRBJ1-5 | NA | TRBV5-5 | TGTGCCAGCAGCTTGGCAGGGGGAAATAGCAATCAGCCCCAGCATTTT | CASSLAGGNSNQPQHF
NA | TRBJ2-7 | once | TRBV4-3 | TGCGCCAGCAGCCAAGAGTTGAACTCTCCCTACGAGCAGTACTTC | CASSQELNSPYEQYF
NA | TRBJ2-7 | NA | TRBV12-3/TRBV12-4 | TGTGCCAGCAGCCCTGCGCGGGGTGAGCAGTACTTC | CASSPARGEQYF
NA | TRBJ2-3 | NA | TRBV2 | TGTGCCAGCAGGACAGAGATCACAGATACGCAGTATTTT | CASRTEITDTQYF
TRBD1 | TRBJ1-3 | many | TRBV4-2 | TGTGCCAGCAGCCCCACCGGACAGGGGAGAGGAAACACCATATATTTT | CASSPTGQGRGNTIYF
TRBD1 | TRBJ1-2 | NA | TRBV16 | TGTGCCAGCAGCCAATATGGGACAGGTGTCAATGGCTACACCTTC | CASSQYGTGVNGYTF
NA | TRBJ1-3 | NA | TRBV5-6 | TGTGCCAGCAGCTTAACAGCTTCTGGAAACACCATATATTTT | CASSLTASGNTIYF
TRBD1 | TRBJ2-7 | NA | TRBV5-1 | TGCGCCAGCAGCTGGGGGACAGTGTCGGCCTACGAGCAGTACTTC | CASSWGTVSAYEQYF
NA | TRBJ2-7 | NA | TRBV13 | TGTGCCAGCAGCTTTTCCGGGGAGGGGGCCTACGAGCAGTACTTC | CASSFSGEGAYEQYF